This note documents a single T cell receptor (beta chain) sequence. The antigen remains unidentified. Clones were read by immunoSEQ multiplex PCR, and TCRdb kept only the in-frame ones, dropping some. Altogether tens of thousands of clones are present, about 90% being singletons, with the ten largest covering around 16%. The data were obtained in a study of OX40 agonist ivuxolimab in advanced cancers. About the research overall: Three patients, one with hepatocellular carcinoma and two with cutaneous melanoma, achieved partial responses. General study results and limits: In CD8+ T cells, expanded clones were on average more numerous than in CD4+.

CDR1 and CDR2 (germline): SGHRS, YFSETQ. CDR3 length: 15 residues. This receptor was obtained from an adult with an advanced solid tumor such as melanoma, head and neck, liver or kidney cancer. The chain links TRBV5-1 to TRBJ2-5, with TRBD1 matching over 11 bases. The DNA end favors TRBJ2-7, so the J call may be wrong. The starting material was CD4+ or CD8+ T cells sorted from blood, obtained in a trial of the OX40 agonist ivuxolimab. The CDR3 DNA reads TGCGCCAGCAGCCGGGGAGGGACAGGGGGCTACGAGCAGTACTTC. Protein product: CASSRGGTGGYEQYF.